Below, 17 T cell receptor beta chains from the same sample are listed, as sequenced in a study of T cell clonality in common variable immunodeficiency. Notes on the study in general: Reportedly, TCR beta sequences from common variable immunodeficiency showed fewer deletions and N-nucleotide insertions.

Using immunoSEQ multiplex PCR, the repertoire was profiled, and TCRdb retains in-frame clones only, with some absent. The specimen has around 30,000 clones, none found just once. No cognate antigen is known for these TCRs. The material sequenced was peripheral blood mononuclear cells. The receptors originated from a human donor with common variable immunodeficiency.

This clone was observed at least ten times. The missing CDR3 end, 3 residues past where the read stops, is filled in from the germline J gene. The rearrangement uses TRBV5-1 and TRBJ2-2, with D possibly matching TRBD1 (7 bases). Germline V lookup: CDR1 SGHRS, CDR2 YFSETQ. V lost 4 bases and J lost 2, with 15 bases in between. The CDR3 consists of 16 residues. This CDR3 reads CASSQRGRENTGELFF. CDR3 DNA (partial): TGCGCCAGCAGCCAAAGGGGGCGGGAAAACACCGGGGAG.

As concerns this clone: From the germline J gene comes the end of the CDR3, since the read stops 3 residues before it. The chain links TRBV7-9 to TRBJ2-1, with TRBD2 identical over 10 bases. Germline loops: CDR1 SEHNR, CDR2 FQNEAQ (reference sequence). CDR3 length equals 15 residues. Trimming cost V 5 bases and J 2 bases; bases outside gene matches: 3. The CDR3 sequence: CASSDGLAAYNEQFF. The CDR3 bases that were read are TGTGCCAGCAGCGACGGACTAGCGGCCTACAATGAG.

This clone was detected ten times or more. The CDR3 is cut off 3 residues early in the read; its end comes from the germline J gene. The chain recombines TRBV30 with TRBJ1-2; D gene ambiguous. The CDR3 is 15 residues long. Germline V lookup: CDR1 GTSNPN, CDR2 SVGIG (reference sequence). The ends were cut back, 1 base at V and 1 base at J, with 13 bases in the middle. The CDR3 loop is CAWSALRGLNYGYTF. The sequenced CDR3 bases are TGTGCCTGGAGTGCTCTTCGGGGTCTTAACTATGGC.

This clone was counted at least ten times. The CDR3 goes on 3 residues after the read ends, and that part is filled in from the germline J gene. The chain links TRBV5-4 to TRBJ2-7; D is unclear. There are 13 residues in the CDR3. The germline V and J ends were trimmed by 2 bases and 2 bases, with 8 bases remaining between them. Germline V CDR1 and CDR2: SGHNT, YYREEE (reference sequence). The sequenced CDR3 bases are TGTGCCAGCAGCTTCGGCGGAACCTACGAG. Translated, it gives CASSFGGTYE. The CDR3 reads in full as CASSFGGTYEQYF.

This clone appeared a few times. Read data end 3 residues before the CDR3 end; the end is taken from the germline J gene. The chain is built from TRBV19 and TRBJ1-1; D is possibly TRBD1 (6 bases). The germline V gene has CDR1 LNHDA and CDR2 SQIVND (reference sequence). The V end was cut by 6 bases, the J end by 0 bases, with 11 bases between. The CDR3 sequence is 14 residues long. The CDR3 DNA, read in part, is TGTGCCAGTAGACTCACAGGGTTGAACACTGAA. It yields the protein CASRLTGLNTE. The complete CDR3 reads CASRLTGLNTEAFF.

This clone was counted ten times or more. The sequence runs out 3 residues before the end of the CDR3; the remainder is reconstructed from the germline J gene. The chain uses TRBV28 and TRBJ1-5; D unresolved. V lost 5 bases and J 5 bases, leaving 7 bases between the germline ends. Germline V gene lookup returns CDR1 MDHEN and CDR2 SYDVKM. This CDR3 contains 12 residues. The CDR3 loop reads CASSHTHQPQHF. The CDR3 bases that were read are TGTGCCAGCAGTCACACACATCAGCCC.

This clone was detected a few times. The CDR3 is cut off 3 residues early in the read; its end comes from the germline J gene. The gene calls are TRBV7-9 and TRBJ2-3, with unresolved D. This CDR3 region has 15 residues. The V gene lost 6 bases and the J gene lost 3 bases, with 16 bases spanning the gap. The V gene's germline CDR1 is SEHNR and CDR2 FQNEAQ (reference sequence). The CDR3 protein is CASSQGPLWTDTQYF. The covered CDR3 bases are TGTGCCAGCAGTCAAGGTCCGCTTTGGACAGATACG.

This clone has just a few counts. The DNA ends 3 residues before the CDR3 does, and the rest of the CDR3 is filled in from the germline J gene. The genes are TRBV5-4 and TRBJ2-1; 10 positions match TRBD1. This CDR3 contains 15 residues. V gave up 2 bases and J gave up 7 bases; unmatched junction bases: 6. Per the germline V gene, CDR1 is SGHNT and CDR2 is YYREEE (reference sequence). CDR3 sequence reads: CASSLDRGRLNEQFF. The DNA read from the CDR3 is TGTGCCAGCAGCTTAGACAGGGGGCGCCTTAATGAG.

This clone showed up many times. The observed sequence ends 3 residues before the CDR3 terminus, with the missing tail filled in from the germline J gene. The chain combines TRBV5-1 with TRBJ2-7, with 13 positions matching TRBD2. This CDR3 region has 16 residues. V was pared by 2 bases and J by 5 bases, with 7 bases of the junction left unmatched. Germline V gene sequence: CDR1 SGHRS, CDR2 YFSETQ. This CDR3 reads CASSFGTSGKWDEQYF. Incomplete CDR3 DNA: TGCGCCAGCAGCTTCGGGACTAGCGGGAAGTGGGACGAG.

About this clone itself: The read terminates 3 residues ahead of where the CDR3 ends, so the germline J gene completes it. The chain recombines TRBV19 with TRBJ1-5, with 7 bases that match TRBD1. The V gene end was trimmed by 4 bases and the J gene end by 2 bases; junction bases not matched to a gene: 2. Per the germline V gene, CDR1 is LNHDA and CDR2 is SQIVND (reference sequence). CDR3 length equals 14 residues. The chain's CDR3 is CASSTTGGNQPQHF. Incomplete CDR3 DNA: TGTGCCAGTAGTACAACAGGGGGCAATCAGCCC.

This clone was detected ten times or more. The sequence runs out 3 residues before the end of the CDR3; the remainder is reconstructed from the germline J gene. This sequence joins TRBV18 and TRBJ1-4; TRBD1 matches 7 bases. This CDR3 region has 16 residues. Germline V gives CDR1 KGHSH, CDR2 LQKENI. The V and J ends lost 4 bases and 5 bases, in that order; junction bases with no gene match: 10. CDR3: CASSRGQVRWNEKLFF. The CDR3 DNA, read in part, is TGTGCCAGCTCACGTGGACAGGTTCGGTGGAATGAAAAA.

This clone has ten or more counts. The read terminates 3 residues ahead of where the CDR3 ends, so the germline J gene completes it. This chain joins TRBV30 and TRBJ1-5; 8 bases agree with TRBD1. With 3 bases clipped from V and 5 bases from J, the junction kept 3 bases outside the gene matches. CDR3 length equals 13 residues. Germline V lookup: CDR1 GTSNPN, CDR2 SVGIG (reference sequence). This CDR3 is CAWSQGADQPQHF. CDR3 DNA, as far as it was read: TGTGCCTGGAGCCAGGGGGCGGATCAGCCC.

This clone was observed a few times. The CDR3 loop reads CASSLTAQETQYF. The covered CDR3 bases are TGTGCCAGCAGCTTAACAGCGCAAGAGACC. V gene TRBV7-3 combines with J gene TRBJ2-5; D remains ambiguous. The read is 3 residues too short to cover the CDR3 end, so that end is filled in from the germline J gene. The CDR3 spans 13 residues. Trimming shortened V by 0 bases and J by 2 bases, and 4 bases separated the two germline ends. Germline V gene sequence: CDR1 SGHTA, CDR2 FQGTGA.

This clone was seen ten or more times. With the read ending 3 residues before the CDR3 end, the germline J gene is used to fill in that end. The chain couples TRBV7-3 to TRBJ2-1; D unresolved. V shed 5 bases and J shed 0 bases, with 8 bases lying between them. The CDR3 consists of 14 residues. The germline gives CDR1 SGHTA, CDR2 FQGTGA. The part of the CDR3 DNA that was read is TGTGCCAGCAGCCCTTCGTACTCCTACAATGAG. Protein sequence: CASSPSYSYNE. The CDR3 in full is CASSPSYSYNEQFF.

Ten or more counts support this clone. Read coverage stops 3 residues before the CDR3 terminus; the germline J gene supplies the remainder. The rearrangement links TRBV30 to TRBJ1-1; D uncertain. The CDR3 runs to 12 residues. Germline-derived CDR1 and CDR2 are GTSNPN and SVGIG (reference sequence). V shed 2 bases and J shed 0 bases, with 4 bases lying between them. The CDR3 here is CAWSYVNTEAFF. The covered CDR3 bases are TGTGCCTGGAGTTATGTGAACACTGAA.

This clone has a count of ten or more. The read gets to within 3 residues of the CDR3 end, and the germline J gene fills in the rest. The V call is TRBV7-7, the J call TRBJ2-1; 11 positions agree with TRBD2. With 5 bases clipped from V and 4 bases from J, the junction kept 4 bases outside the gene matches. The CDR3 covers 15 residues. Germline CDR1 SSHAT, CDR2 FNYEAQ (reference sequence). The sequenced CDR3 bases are TGTGCCAGCAGCATAGGACTAGCGGGTTACAATGAG. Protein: CASSIGLAGYNE. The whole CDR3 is CASSIGLAGYNEQFF.

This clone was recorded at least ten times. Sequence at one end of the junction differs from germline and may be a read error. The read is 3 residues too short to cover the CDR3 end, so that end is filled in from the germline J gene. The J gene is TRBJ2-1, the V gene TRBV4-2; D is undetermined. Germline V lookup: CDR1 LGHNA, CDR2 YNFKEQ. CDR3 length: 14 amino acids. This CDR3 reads CASSHILQNNEQFF. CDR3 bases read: TGCGCCAGCAGCCATATTCTCCAGAACAATGAG.